The 25 T cell receptor beta chains listed next were all sequenced from one sample in a study of T cell responses to AZD1222 COVID-19 vaccine. The table came from immunoSEQ multiplex PCR; TCRdb's copy has only in-frame clones and leaves some out. The sample includes about 150,000 clones, under 95% seen only once; the top ten take about 3.6%. Source: peripheral blood, taken 28 days after the second AZD1222 dose. The receptor set was obtained from an adult who received the AZD1222 COVID-19 vaccine.

This chain connects TRBV20-1 to TRBJ1-2, with a tentative D call TRBD1 (5 bases). With 3 bases removed from V and 4 bases from J, the gap between germline ends came to 15 bases. The CDR3 extends over 14 amino acids. Germline assignment: CDR1 DFQATT and CDR2 SNEGSKA (reference sequence). CDR3 protein: CSASTGDGAYGYTF. The CDR3 bases are TGCAGTGCTAGTACTGGGGATGGGGCCTATGGCTACACCTTC.

The chain recombines TRBV25-1 with TRBJ2-7, with D unclear. The length of the CDR3 is 10 residues. Germline loops: CDR1 MGHDK, CDR2 SYGVNS. Deletions cut 8 bases from V and 2 bases from J, with 4 bases between. This CDR3 is CASPPYEQYF. The CDR3 DNA sequence: TGTGCCAGCCCCCCCTACGAGCAGTACTTC.

The rearrangement joins TRBV28 to TRBJ2-1; perhaps D is TRBD1 or TRBD2 (5 bases each). The CDR3 loop spans 11 amino acids. The germline V and J ends were trimmed by 7 bases and 10 bases, with 11 bases remaining between them. In germline, CDR1 is MDHEN, CDR2 SYDVKM. The CDR3 reads CASNEGTEQFF. CDR3 bases: TGTGCCAGCAACGAGGGGACCGAGCAGTTCTTC.

The J gene is TRBJ2-1, the V gene TRBV7-6; 8 nucleotides line up with TRBD2. The CDR3 contains 18 residues. The germline V gene encodes CDR1 SGHVS and CDR2 FNYEAQ. The V segment lost 0 bases and the J segment 4 bases; nucleotides outside the gene matches: 11. The CDR3: CASSLAWNPGTRYNEQFF. CDR3 coding DNA: TGTGCCAGCAGCTTAGCATGGAATCCGGGGACTAGGTACAATGAGCAGTTCTTC.

The chain links TRBV18 to TRBJ1-6; no reliable D call. CDR3 length: 14 amino acids. Trimming cost V 0 bases and J 5 bases, with 5 bases left between them. Germline values: CDR1 KGHSH, CDR2 LQKENI. In nucleotides, the CDR3 is TGTGCCAGCTCACCACCCTTAGATAATTCACCCCTCCACTTT. The encoded protein is CASSPPLDNSPLHF.

The chain joins TRBV5-1 to TRBJ1-2; 7 bases match TRBD1. V shed 4 bases and J 8 bases; nucleotides not matched to a gene: 20. Germline CDR1 reads SGHRS; CDR2 reads YFSETQ. The CDR3 loop spans 17 amino acids. This CDR3 reads CASSPTAGQLNRRGYTF. CDR3 DNA: TGCGCCAGCAGCCCGACCGCGGGACAGCTAAATCGTCGGGGCTACACCTTC.

The CDR3 sequence is CASSSRDSNYGYTF. CDR3 nucleotide sequence: TGTGCCAGCAGCTCCCGGGACTCTAACTATGGCTACACCTTC. The chain has TRBV5-5 and TRBJ1-2, with D possibly being TRBD1 (5 bases). The V gene's germline CDR1 is SGHKS and CDR2 YYEKEE (reference sequence). Trimming cost V 3 bases and J 0 bases, with 9 bases left between them. The CDR3 covers 14 residues.

The rearrangement links TRBV9 to TRBJ1-5; unclear D gene. V shed 4 bases and J shed 2 bases, with 7 bases lying between them. The CDR3 is 13 amino acids. CDR1 and CDR2 from the germline V gene are SGDLS and YYNGEE. The DNA for the CDR3 is TGTGCCAGCAGCACGGACGGCAATCAGCCCCAGCATTTT. Protein: CASSTDGNQPQHF.

As DNA, the CDR3 is TGCGCCAGCAGCTATCGACTAGCGGGAGCCGGAGAGACCCAGTACTTC. This gives the protein CASSYRLAGAGETQYF. This chain uses TRBV5-1 with TRBJ2-5; 12 nucleotides agree with TRBD2. The CDR3 totals 16 residues. Germline V gives CDR1 SGHRS, CDR2 YFSETQ. V shed 3 bases and J 4 bases; nucleotides not matched to a gene: 7. Supplemented by reference TRBV5-1 and TRBJ2-5, the full variable domain reads KAGVTQTPRYLIKTRGQQVTLSCSPISGHRSVSWYQQTPGQGLQFLFEYFSETQRNKGNFPGRFSGRQFSNSRSEMNVSTLELGDSALYLCASSYRLAGAGETQYFGPGTRLLVL.

A single count supports this clone. The chain has TRBV2 and TRBJ2-3; TRBD2 matches at 8 bases. V lost 3 bases to trimming and J lost 7 bases; unmatched junction nucleotides: 9. The V gene's germline CDR1 is SNHLY and CDR2 FYNNEI. The CDR3 is made up of 15 amino acids. The CDR3 sequence is CASSDVSGGLNTQYF. Written as DNA, the CDR3 is TGTGCCAGCAGTGATGTGTCGGGAGGGCTCAATACGCAGTATTTT.

This chain uses TRBV7-9 with TRBJ2-3, with D perhaps matching TRBD1 (5 bases). V lost 2 bases and J 0 bases, leaving 15 bases between the germline ends. The CDR3 totals 17 residues. Germline assignment: CDR1 SEHNR and CDR2 FQNEAQ (reference sequence). CDR3 DNA: TGTGCCAGCAGCTTACTCGACAGAGCGCCTAGCACAGATACGCAGTATTTT. This encodes CASSLLDRAPSTDTQYF.

J is TRBJ2-7 and V is TRBV5-1; possible D gene TRBD1, 6 bases. V was shortened by 4 bases and J by 0 bases, with 14 bases between the two germline ends. The CDR3 consists of 15 residues. The germline gives CDR1 SGHRS, CDR2 YFSETQ. CDR3 sequence reads: CASSTMNRASYEQYF. Written as DNA, the CDR3 is TGCGCCAGCAGCACAATGAACAGGGCCTCCTACGAGCAGTACTTC.

This clone has just one count. The chain is built from TRBV14 and TRBJ2-5; unclear D gene. Trimming took off 0 bases at V and 3 bases at J, with 5 bases between the two ends. The germline CDR1 and CDR2 sequences are SGHDN and FVKESK. The CDR3 is 13 amino acids. CDR3 sequence: CASSQERKETQYF. The CDR3 DNA sequence: TGTGCCAGCAGCCAAGAACGTAAAGAGACCCAGTACTTC.

V and J are TRBV30 and TRBJ2-2; the D gene is possibly TRBD2 (6 bases). CDR1 is GTSNPN and CDR2 is SVGIG in the germline V gene (reference sequence). The V gene lost 4 bases and the J gene lost 4 bases, with 10 bases spanning the gap. This CDR3 has 13 amino acids. The CDR3 coding sequence is TGTGCCTGGACGGCGGGGCCCACCGGGGAGCTGTTTTTT. Its translation: CAWTAGPTGELFF.

This chain links TRBV24-1 with TRBJ2-1; 9 positions agree with TRBD1. This CDR3 is 14 amino acids long. With V trimmed by 9 bases and J by 6 bases, 8 bases remained unmatched. Germline lookup yields CDR1 KGHDR and CDR2 SFDVKD. The CDR3 spells CATAGTGKGNEQFF. DNA for the CDR3: TGTGCCACCGCCGGGACAGGGAAGGGCAATGAGCAGTTCTTC.

The rearrangement joins TRBV5-4 to TRBJ2-3; TRBD2 agrees at 12 bases. Germline V gene lookup returns CDR1 SGHNT and CDR2 YYREEE (reference sequence). The CDR3 consists of 16 residues. V lost 3 bases to trimming and J lost 10 bases; unmatched junction nucleotides: 12. This chain's CDR3 is CASSSRLAGVGAPQYF. The CDR3 DNA follows: TGTGCCAGCAGCTCCCGACTAGCGGGAGTTGGTGCTCCGCAGTATTTT.

The chain employs TRBV10-3 and TRBJ1-5; maybe TRBD1 (6 bases). Germline V gene data show CDR1 as ENHRY and CDR2 as SYGVKD. Trimming took 6 bases from V and 3 from J, leaving 9 bases between them. CDR3 length equals 13 residues. In DNA form, the CDR3 reads TGTGCCATCAGCGGACAGAACAATCAGCCCCAGCATTTT. Protein: CAISGQNNQPQHF.

The rearrangement uses TRBV6-5 and TRBJ2-2, with TRBD1 matching 8 bases. V was pared by 8 bases and J by 3 bases, with 5 bases of the junction left unmatched. CDR3 length equals 14 residues. Germline-derived CDR1 and CDR2 are MNHEY and SVGAGI. This CDR3 is CASSGQGHTGELFF. CDR3 DNA: TGTGCCAGCTCTGGACAGGGACACACCGGGGAGCTGTTTTTT.

This clone was seen only once. The CDR3 bases are TGTGCCAGCAGTTCATTTCGGACAGGGAACACTGAAGCTTTCTTT. This encodes CASSSFRTGNTEAFF. The gene calls are TRBV27 and TRBJ1-1, with TRBD1 identical over 7 bases. The CDR3 loop spans 15 amino acids. V lost 4 bases to trimming and J lost 1 base; unmatched junction nucleotides: 6. The germline gives CDR1 MNHEY, CDR2 SMNVEV (reference sequence).

The chain uses TRBV12-5 and TRBJ1-2; tentative D call: TRBD1 (5 bases). The V gene's germline CDR1 is LGHNT and CDR2 FRNRAP. This CDR3 has 13 residues. Trimming removed 6 bases from V and 8 bases from J, with 16 bases in between. CDR3 loop: CASGGDPVLGYTF. CDR3 coding DNA: TGTGCTAGTGGGGGGGACCCTGTATTAGGCTACACCTTC.

This sequence joins TRBV9 and TRBJ2-7; D unclear. In germline, CDR1 is SGDLS, CDR2 YYNGEE. V dropped 0 bases and J dropped 1 base, with 8 bases sitting between them. This CDR3 region has 14 residues. CDR3 DNA sequence: TGTGCCAGCAGCGTAGGAGGCCAATCCTACGAGCAGTACTTC. It yields the protein CASSVGGQSYEQYF.

The J gene is TRBJ1-1, the V gene TRBV7-2; D is uncertain. This CDR3 is 15 amino acids long. Trimming left V 1 base short and J 4 bases short, with 13 bases between. The V gene's germline CDR1 is SGHTA and CDR2 FQGNSA. The CDR3 nucleotides are TGTGCCAGCAGCTTAGTTGGGGTGGTGGGCACTGAAGCTTTCTTT. It encodes CASSLVGVVGTEAFF.

Only a few counts were recorded for this clone. The chain uses TRBV5-1 and TRBJ2-7, with 7 positions matching TRBD2. V shed 2 bases and J 1 base; nucleotides not matched to a gene: 3. Germline lookup yields CDR1 SGHRS and CDR2 YFSETQ. The CDR3 sequence is 14 residues long. The CDR3 sequence: CASSFDGRSYEQYF. CDR3 coding DNA: TGCGCCAGCAGCTTTGACGGGAGGTCCTACGAGCAGTACTTC.

The rearrangement joins TRBV18 to TRBJ2-4; D may be TRBD2 (5 bases). Germline CDR1 KGHSH, CDR2 LQKENI. V shed 2 bases and J shed 2 bases, with 7 bases lying between them. This CDR3 region has 14 residues. Here the CDR3 reads CASSPDGTKNIQYF. The DNA of the CDR3 is TGTGCCAGCTCACCAGACGGGACCAAAAACATTCAGTACTTC.

V usage is TRBV29-1 and J usage is TRBJ1-2; 7 nucleotides align to TRBD1. The CDR3 spans 14 residues. The V segment lost 4 bases and the J segment 1 base; nucleotides outside the gene matches: 6. Looked up from germline, CDR1 is SQVTM and CDR2 is ANQGSEA. CDR3 bases: TGCAGCGTTGCGGGTAGGGGGCATAACTATGGCTACACCTTC. It codes for CSVAGRGHNYGYTF.